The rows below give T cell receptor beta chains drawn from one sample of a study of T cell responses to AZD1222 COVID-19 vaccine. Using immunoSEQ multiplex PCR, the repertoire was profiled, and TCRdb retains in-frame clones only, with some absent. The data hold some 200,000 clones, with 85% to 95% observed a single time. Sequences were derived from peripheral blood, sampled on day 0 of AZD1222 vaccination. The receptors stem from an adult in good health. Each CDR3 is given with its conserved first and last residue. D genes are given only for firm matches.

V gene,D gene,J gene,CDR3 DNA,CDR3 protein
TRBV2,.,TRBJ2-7,TGTGCCACCAGGGGGGGATCCTACGAGCAGTACTTC,CATRGGSYEQYF
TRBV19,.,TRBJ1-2,TGTGCCAGTAGTATAGGAGGACGAATGGGCTATGGCTACACCTTC,CASSIGGRMGYGYTF
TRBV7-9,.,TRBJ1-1,TGTGCCAGCAGCCGCAGGGAGGTGGAAACTGAAGCTTTCTTT,CASSRREVETEAFF
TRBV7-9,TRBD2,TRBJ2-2,TGTGCCAGCAGCCCCGGACTAGCGGGAGTCGGCACCGGGGAGCTGTTTTTT,CASSPGLAGVGTGELFF
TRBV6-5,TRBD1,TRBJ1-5,TGTGCCAGCACCGGGACAGGGGGTAACCAGCCCCAGCATTTT,CASTGTGGNQPQHF
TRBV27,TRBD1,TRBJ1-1,TGTGCCAGCAGTCCCCGGGACAGGGGGCCCTTTGCTGAAGCTTTCTTT,CASSPRDRGPFAEAFF
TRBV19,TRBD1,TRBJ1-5,TGTGCCATTATGTCAAGAGGACAGGGGTATCAGCCCCAGCATTTT,CAIMSRGQGYQPQHF
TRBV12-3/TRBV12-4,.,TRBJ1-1,TGTGCCAGCAGTTCCGAAGGGAAATATGAAGCTTTCTTT,CASSSEGKYEAFF
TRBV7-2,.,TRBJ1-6,TGTGCCAGTGGTGGGCAGAGCTCCTATAATTCACCCCTCCACTTT,CASGGQSSYNSPLHF
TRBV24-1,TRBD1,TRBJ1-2,TGTGCCACCAGTGACCGTCGCGGGACAGGGGGCAACTATGGCTACACCTTC,CATSDRRGTGGNYGYTF